The present TCR beta chain was sequenced within a study of neoadjuvant anti-PD-1 for oral cavity cancer. Study background: Most patients had three to four biweekly doses of 3 mg/kg nivolumab before resection. Non-progressing patients received a fourth nivolumab dose near day 43, then surgery on days 50-56. Overall study results and limits: Higher pretreatment Treg/Th17 ratios tracked higher pretreatment blood clonality.

Regarding this clone: Antigen: not known.

J gave up 4 bases and V 1 base, and 4 bases lay outside the gene matches. The germline CDR1 and CDR2 sequences are PRHDT and FYEKMQ (reference sequence). This CDR3 has 15 residues. Data came from immunoSEQ multiplex PCR; TCRdb stores just in-frame clones and leaves some out. Altogether tens of thousands of clones are present, approximately 40% being singletons, with the ten largest covering roughly 15%. Time point meaning: after neoadjuvant nivolumab, at surgical resection. Patients had newly diagnosed, untreated stage II-IVA oral cavity squamous cell carcinoma. Here the sequenced sample was tumor tissue, taken after nivolumab (anti-PD-1) treatment. This receptor was identified in a person aged 40 to 85 with oral cavity squamous cell carcinoma. The chain recombines TRBV13 with TRBJ1-2, with 9 bases aligning to TRBD1. CDR3 protein: CASSLDTGQGYGYTF. The CDR3 region has the DNA TGTGCCAGCAGCTTAGATACGGGACAGGGCTATGGCTACACCTTC.